What follows describes a single T cell receptor beta chain. The source of the sample is a study of blood T cell repertoires in COVID-19. Sequenced by immunoSEQ multiplex PCR; TCRdb stores in-frame clones only, minus some. The table records fewer than 350,000 clones, approximately 89% of them present only once. Per germline, CDR1 MGHRA and CDR2 YSYEKL. The CDR3 consists of 15 residues. The V gene lost 2 bases and the J gene lost 1 base, with 12 bases spanning the gap. This clonotype originated in a man aged 40-49 years who had been exposed to COVID-19. Sample: PBMCs or T cells enriched from blood (not recorded which). The chain is built from TRBV4-1 and TRBJ2-7; D ambiguous. CDR3 bases: TGCGCCAGCAGCCAATCAAGCGTTGTGTCCTACGAGCAGTACTTC. This encodes CASSQSSVVSYEQYF.